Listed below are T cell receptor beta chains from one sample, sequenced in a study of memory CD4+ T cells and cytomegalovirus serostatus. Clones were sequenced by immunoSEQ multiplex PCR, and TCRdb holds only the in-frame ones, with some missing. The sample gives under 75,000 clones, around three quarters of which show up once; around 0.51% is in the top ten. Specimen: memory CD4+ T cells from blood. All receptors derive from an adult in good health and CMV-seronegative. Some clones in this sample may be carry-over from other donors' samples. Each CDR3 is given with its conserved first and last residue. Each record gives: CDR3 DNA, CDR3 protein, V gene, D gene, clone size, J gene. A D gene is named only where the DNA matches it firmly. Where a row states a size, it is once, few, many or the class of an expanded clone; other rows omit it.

TGTGCCAGCAGCTTCGGCGACCGAACCTACGAGCAGTACTTC | CASSFGDRTYEQYF | TRBV7-2 | . | . | TRBJ2-7
TGTGCCAGCAGTGCCCAACTAGCGGGAGATGACGAGCAGTACTTC | CASSAQLAGDDEQYF | TRBV27 | TRBD2 | . | TRBJ2-7
TGTGCCAGCAGTTCCCGCAACCCTCCTAGCGGTAGGCCCTACGAGCAGTACTTC | CASSSRNPPSGRPYEQYF | TRBV28 | TRBD2 | . | TRBJ2-7
TGTGCCAGCAGCTTAGGACTAGCGGGAGGTCTTCGCTCCTACAATGAGCAGTTCTTC | CASSLGLAGGLRSYNEQFF | TRBV7-9 | TRBD2 | . | TRBJ2-1
TGCGCCAGCAGCTTGGAGGAGACCCAGTACTTC | CASSLEETQYF | TRBV5-1 | . | . | TRBJ2-5
TGTGCCAGCAGCTTAATGTCCCTACGACAGGCACCGTTTCCCTACAATGAGCAGTTCTTC | CASSLMSLRQAPFPYNEQFF | TRBV7-3 | . | . | TRBJ2-1
TGCAGCGTTGAAGATTATTGGGTAGCGGGGATTCAAGAGACCCAGTACTTC | CSVEDYWVAGIQETQYF | TRBV29-1 | TRBD2 | . | TRBJ2-5
TGTGCTAGTGGTTTGGCTTCGTTGGGCAATCAGCCCCAGCATTTT | CASGLASLGNQPQHF | TRBV12-5 | . | . | TRBJ1-5
TGCAGTGCTAGTGTGGTCGATGAGCAGTTCTTC | CSASVVDEQFF | TRBV20-1 | . | . | TRBJ2-1
TGTGCCAGCTCACCACCTAGCGGGGGGGCAGATACGCAGTATTTT | CASSPPSGGADTQYF | TRBV18 | TRBD2 | once | TRBJ2-3
TGTGCCAGTAGTATGACAGAGAGGAACACTGAAGCTTTCTTT | CASSMTERNTEAFF | TRBV19 | . | . | TRBJ1-1
TGTGCCAGTAGCCCCAGTAGCGGGGGTCCGCACAATGAGCAGTTCTTC | CASSPSSGGPHNEQFF | TRBV19 | TRBD2 | . | TRBJ2-1
TGTGCCAGCAGCTTAGCGCAGGGAGGCTTCGAGCAGTACTTC | CASSLAQGGFEQYF | TRBV7-2 | . | . | TRBJ2-7
TGTGCCAGCAGCACCTTCCCCGGGGGCTACGAGCAGTACTTC | CASSTFPGGYEQYF | TRBV7-2 | . | few | TRBJ2-7
TGTGCTAGCAGCCTCGGACTAGCGGGAGGGACAGATACGCAGTATTTT | CASSLGLAGGTDTQYF | TRBV7-7 | TRBD2 | . | TRBJ2-3
TGTGCCAGCAGCTTAGGGGGTGGTGGCAGAGTCTACGAGCAGTACTTC | CASSLGGGGRVYEQYF | TRBV7-9 | . | . | TRBJ2-7
TGTGCCAGCAGCGTAGGAATTACAGGGATCGGGGAGCTGTTTTTT | CASSVGITGIGELFF | TRBV9 | . | few | TRBJ2-2
TGTGCCAGCAGCGTCATAGGGGGCTCTGATGAAAAACTGTTTTTT | CASSVIGGSDEKLFF | TRBV9 | TRBD1 | . | TRBJ1-4
TGCGCCAGCAGCCAAGATACTTTCCAAGAGACCCAGTACTTC | CASSQDTFQETQYF | TRBV4-3 | . | . | TRBJ2-5
TGTGCCAGCGGCTTCGATCAGCCCCAGCATTTT | CASGFDQPQHF | TRBV6-1 | . | once | TRBJ1-5
TGTGCCACCAGCAGAGATCCAGGGGGAAGTAATGAAAAACTGTTTTTT | CATSRDPGGSNEKLFF | TRBV15 | TRBD1 | . | TRBJ1-4
TGTGCCAGCAGCCAAGACCCCCGAGGCTTCCTTTCCTACGAGCAGTACTTC | CASSQDPRGFLSYEQYF | TRBV16 | . | few | TRBJ2-7
TGCAGCGTTGAGCCGGGACAGGGAACCAATGAGCAGTTCTTC | CSVEPGQGTNEQFF | TRBV29-1 | TRBD1 | many | TRBJ2-1
TGTGCCAGCAGCTTCAAGGGGGGGCAGTACTTC | CASSFKGGQYF | TRBV6-5 | . | . | TRBJ2-7
TGTGCCAGCAGCGTAGGAGGGTCTCCCGAAGCTTTCTTT | CASSVGGSPEAFF | TRBV9 | . | . | TRBJ1-1
TGCGCCAGCAGCCCGGGGCCGGGCGCCAGGTTTGAAGATACGCAGTATTTT | CASSPGPGARFEDTQYF | TRBV4-1 | . | . | TRBJ2-3
TGTGCCAGCAGTTTATCACTAGCGGGGGGGCCATCCCCGTTCTTC | CASSLSLAGGPSPFF | TRBV28 | TRBD2 | . | TRBJ2-1
TGTGCCAGCAGCCAAGGTGCCTGGAATGGCTACACCTTC | CASSQGAWNGYTF | TRBV28 | . | . | TRBJ1-2
TGTGCCAGCAGCCAAGGAATCCGGGCGGGAGGGGCCTACGAGCAGTACTTC | CASSQGIRAGGAYEQYF | TRBV4-2 | TRBD2 | . | TRBJ2-7
TGTGCCAGCAGTGTAAGAAATGGAAAACTGTTTTTT | CASSVRNGKLFF | TRBV2 | . | . | TRBJ1-4
TGTGCCAGCAGACGCTCACTCCCCTTCAGGCTGAGCACTGAAGCTTTCTTT | CASRRSLPFRLSTEAFF | TRBV28 | . | . | TRBJ1-1
TGTGCCAGCAACATCGGGCTAGCGGGATCTACTTCCTACAATGAGCAGTTCTTC | CASNIGLAGSTSYNEQFF | TRBV4-2 | TRBD2 | . | TRBJ2-1
TGTGCCAGCAGCTTGTTAACAGGAGCCTTCTATAATTCACCCCTCCACTTT | CASSLLTGAFYNSPLHF | TRBV7-2 | . | . | TRBJ1-6
TGCGCCAGTTCCAAGCTAGCGGGAGACAATGAGCAGTTCTTC | CASSKLAGDNEQFF | TRBV5-1 | TRBD2 | many | TRBJ2-1
TGTGCCAGCAGTTACAGCGGGGGGGGACCCAATTCACCCCTCCACTTT | CASSYSGGGPNSPLHF | TRBV7-9 | . | . | TRBJ1-6
TGTGCCAGCAGTTTAAGTTACGGGGGGAGAACTGAAGCTTTCTTT | CASSLSYGGRTEAFF | TRBV27 | . | once | TRBJ1-1
TGTGCCATCAGTGGATATGCAGGGGCCCCTGGGGCTTACGAGCAGTACTTC | CAISGYAGAPGAYEQYF | TRBV10-3 | . | . | TRBJ2-7
TGTGCCAGCAGCCAAATCCTGGGGGCGGCCGAGCAGTACTTC | CASSQILGAAEQYF | TRBV14 | . | . | TRBJ2-7